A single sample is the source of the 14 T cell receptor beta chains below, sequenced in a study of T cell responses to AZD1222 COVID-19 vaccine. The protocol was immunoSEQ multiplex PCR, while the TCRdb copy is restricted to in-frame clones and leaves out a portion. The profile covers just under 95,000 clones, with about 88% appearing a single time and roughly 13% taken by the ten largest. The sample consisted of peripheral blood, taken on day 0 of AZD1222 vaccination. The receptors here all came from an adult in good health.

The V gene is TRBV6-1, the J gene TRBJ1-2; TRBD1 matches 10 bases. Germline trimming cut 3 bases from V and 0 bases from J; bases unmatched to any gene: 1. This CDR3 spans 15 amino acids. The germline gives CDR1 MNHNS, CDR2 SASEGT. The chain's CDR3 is CASSEGQGTNYGYTF. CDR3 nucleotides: TGTGCCAGCAGTGAGGGACAGGGGACTAACTATGGCTACACCTTC.

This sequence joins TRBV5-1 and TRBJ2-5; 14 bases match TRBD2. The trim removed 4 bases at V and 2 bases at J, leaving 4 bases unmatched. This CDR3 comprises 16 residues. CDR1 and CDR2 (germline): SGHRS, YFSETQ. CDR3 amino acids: CASSAWTSGGQETQYF. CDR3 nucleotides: TGCGCCAGCAGCGCCTGGACTAGCGGGGGGCAAGAGACCCAGTACTTC.

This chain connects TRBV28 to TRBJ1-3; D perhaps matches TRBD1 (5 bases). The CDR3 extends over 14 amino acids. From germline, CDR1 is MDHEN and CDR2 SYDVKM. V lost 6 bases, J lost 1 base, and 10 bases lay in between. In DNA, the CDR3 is TGTGCCAGCAGCCCCGGGGGATCTGGAAACACCATATATTTT. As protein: CASSPGGSGNTIYF.

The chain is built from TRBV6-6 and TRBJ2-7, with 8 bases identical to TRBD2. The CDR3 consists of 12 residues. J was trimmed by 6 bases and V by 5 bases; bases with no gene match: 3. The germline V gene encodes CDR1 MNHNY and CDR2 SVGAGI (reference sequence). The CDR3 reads CASSLRGGEQYF. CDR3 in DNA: TGTGCCAGCAGTCTCCGGGGGGGCGAGCAGTACTTC.

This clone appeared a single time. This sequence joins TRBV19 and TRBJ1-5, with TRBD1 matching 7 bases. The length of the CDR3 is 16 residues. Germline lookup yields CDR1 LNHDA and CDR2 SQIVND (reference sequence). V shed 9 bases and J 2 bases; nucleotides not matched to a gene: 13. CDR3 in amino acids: CASDRVFGGGNQPQHF. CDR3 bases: TGTGCCAGCGACAGGGTTTTTGGAGGGGGCAATCAGCCCCAGCATTTT. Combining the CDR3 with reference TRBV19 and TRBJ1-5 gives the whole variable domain DGGITQSPKYLFRKEGQNVTLSCEQNLNHDAMYWYRQDPGQGLRLIYYSQIVNDFQKGDIAEGYSVSREKKESFPLTVTSAQKNPTAFYLCASDRVFGGGNQPQHFGDGTRLSIL.

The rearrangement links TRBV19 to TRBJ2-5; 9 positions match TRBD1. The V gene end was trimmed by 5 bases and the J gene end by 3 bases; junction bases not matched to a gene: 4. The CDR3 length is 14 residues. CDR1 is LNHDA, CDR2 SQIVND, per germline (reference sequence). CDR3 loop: CASSGQGIKETQYF. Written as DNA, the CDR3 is TGTGCCAGTAGTGGACAGGGGATTAAAGAGACCCAGTACTTC.

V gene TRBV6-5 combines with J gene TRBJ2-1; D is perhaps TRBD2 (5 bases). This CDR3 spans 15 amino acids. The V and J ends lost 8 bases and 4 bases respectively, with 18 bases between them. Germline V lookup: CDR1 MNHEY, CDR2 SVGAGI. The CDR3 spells CASHRAGTPYNEQFF. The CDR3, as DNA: TGTGCCAGCCACCGGGCGGGCACACCTTACAATGAGCAGTTCTTC.

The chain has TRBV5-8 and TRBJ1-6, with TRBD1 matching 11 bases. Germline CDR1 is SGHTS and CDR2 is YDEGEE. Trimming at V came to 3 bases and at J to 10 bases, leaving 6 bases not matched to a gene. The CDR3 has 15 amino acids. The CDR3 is CASSSRTGGWSPLHF. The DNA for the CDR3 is TGTGCCAGCAGCTCCCGGACAGGGGGCTGGTCACCCCTCCACTTT.

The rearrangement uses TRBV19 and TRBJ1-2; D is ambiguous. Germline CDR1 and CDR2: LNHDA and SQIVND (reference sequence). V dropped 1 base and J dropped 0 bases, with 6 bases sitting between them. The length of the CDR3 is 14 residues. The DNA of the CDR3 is TGTGCCAGTAGTATAGCAGCAACTAACTATGGCTACACCTTC. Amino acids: CASSIAATNYGYTF. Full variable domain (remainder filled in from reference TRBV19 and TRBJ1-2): DGGITQSPKYLFRKEGQNVTLSCEQNLNHDAMYWYRQDPGQGLRLIYYSQIVNDFQKGDIAEGYSVSREKKESFPLTVTSAQKNPTAFYLCASSIAATNYGYTFGSGTRLTVV.

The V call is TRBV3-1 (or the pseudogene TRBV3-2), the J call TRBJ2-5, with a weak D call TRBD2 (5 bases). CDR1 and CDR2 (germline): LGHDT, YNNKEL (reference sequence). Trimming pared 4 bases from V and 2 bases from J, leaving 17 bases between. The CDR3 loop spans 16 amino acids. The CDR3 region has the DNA TGTGCCAGCAGCCCGACTACAGCCCTTTTGCAAGAGACCCAGTACTTC. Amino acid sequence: CASSPTTALLQETQYF.

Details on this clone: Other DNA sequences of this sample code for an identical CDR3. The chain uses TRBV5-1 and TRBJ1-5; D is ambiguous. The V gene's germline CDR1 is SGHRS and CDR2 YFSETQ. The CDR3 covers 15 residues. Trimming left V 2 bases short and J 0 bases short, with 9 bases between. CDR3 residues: CASSLDGYSNQPQHF. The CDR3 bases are TGCGCCAGCAGCTTAGATGGATATAGCAATCAGCCCCAGCATTTT.

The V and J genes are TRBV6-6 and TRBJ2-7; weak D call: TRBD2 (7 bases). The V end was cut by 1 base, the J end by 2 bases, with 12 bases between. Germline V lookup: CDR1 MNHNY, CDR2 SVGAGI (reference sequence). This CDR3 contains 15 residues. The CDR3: CASSYLGGGPYEQYF. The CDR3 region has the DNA TGTGCCAGCAGTTACTTGGGGGGGGGCCCCTACGAGCAGTACTTC.

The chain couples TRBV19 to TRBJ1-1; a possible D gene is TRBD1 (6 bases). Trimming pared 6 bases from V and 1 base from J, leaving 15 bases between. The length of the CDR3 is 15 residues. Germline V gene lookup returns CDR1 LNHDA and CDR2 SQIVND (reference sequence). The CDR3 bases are TGTGCCAGTAGCCATCCGGGGGGCGCGAACACTGAAGCTTTCTTT. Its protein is CASSHPGGANTEAFF.

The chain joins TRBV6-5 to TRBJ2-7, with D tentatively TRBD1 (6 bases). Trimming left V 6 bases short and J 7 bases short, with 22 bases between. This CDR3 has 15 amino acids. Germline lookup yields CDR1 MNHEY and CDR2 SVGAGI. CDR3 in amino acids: CASSQPGTPFGEQYF. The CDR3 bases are TGTGCCAGCAGCCAACCCGGGACACCGTTCGGGGAGCAGTACTTC.